The T cell receptor beta chain under discussion was sequenced for a study of blood T cell repertoires in COVID-19. The wider study: PBMCs, B-cell-depleted T cells, or T cells were the source of the cDNA or gDNA that made up the material.

V lost 5 bases and J lost 5, with 8 bases in between. Germline V gene lookup returns CDR1 SGHAT and CDR2 FQNNGV. The CDR3 totals 12 residues. How the authors handled the data: Amplification of reference gene primers provided the estimated nucleated cell counts. Assay used: immunoSEQ multiplex PCR; TCRdb lists only in-frame clones, some missing. That table gives V, J and clone size, and the DNA gave D and trimming. The profile shows 130,000 to 150,000 clones, around 79% of them singletons. This TCR came from a man aged 45-65 years with active or convalescent COVID-19. This sequence joins TRBV11-2 and TRBJ2-3; a possible D gene is TRBD1 (6 bases). The sequenced material came from peripheral blood. The DNA of the CDR3 is TGTGCCAGCAGCCAAGGGGGAGATACGCAGTATTTT. Amino acids: CASSQGGDTQYF.